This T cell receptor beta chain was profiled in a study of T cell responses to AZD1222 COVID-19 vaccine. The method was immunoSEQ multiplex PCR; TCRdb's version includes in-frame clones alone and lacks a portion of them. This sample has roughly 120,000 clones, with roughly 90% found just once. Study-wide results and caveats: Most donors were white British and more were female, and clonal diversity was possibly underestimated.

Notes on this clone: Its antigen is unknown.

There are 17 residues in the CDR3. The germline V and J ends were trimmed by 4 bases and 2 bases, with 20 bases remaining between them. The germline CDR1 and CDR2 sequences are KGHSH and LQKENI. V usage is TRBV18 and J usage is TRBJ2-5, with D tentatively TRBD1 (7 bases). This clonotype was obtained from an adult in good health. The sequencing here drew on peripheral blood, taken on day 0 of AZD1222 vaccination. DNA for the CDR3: TGTGCCAGCTCACTACGAGGAGGGGGCGCGGGGCAAGAGACCCAGTACTTC. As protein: CASSLRGGGAGQETQYF.